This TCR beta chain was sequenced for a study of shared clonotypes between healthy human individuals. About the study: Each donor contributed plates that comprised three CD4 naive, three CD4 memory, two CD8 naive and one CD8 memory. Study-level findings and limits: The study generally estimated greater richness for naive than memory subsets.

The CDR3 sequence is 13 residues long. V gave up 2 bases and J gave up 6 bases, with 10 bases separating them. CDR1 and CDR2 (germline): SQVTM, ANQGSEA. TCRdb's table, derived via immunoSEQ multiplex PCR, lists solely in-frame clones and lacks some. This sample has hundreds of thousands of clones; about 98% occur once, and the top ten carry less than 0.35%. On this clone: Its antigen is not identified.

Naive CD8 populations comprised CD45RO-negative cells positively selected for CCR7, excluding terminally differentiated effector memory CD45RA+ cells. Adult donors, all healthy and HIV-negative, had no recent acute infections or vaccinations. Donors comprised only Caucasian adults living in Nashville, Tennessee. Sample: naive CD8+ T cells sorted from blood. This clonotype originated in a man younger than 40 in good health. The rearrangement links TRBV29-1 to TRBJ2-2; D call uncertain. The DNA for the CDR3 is TGCAGCGTTGAATCCCCGTTTGCCGGGGAGCTGTTTTTT. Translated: CSVESPFAGELFF.